What follows are 11 T cell receptor beta chains derived from one specimen sequenced in a study of blood T cell repertoires in COVID-19 (dated by TCRdb to 2020 to 2021). The method behind the library was the immunoSEQ multiplex PCR assay. TCRdb took over this immuneACCESS table, retaining in-frame rearrangements with V and J assigned. Such tables are incomplete; in checked studies, under half of the missing clones stem from an unresolved V gene, and the remainder is unexplained. The sample contains 180,000 or so clones, 70% to 85% of them found a single time. More than 8% of the sample lies in the top ten. Sequenced: peripheral blood. These receptor sequences come from an elderly woman with acute or convalescent COVID-19.

The gene calls are TRBV30 and TRBJ1-5; TRBD1 matches 7 bases. The V gene end was trimmed by 2 bases and the J gene end by 4 bases; junction bases not matched to a gene: 8. The CDR3 contains 15 residues. Germline V gives CDR1 GTSNPN, CDR2 SVGIG (reference sequence). The CDR3 region has the DNA TGTGCCTGGAGTATACAGGGGAGTGATAATCAGCCCCAGCATTTT. Protein sequence: CAWSIQGSDNQPQHF.

The rearrangement uses TRBV2 and TRBJ1-1; tentative D call: TRBD1 (6 bases). The CDR3 extends over 13 amino acids. The germline V gene has CDR1 SNHLY and CDR2 FYNNEI. Trimming took off 7 bases at V and 4 bases at J, with 13 bases between the two ends. This CDR3 is CASTYRVGTEAFF. CDR3 nucleotide sequence: TGTGCCAGCACCTACAGGGTGGGCACTGAAGCTTTCTTT.

The V and J genes are TRBV19 and TRBJ1-2, with D maybe TRBD1 (6 bases). Trimming pared 7 bases from V and 4 bases from J, leaving 13 bases between. The CDR3 contains 13 residues. Looked up from germline, CDR1 is LNHDA and CDR2 is SQIVND (reference sequence). The CDR3, as DNA: TGTGCCAGTATCGGACAGACCTTCTATGGCTACACCTTC. It encodes CASIGQTFYGYTF.

In this sample, this clone turned up once. The chain uses TRBV19 and TRBJ1-4; 9 bases fit TRBD1. The length of the CDR3 is 16 residues. Germline loops: CDR1 LNHDA, CDR2 SQIVND (reference sequence). Unmatched junction bases numbered 9, after V lost 3 bases and J lost 7 bases. The CDR3 here is CASSMIGQGIAEKLFF. CDR3 sequence (DNA): TGTGCCAGTAGTATGATAGGACAGGGGATTGCTGAAAAACTGTTTTTT.

In this sample, this clone turned up once. J is TRBJ2-4 and V is TRBV5-4; TRBD2 might be the D (6 bases). V was clipped by 0 bases and J by 11 bases, with 15 bases between them. The CDR3 is made up of 14 amino acids. Germline loops: CDR1 SGHNT, CDR2 YYREEE (reference sequence). The CDR3 loop is CASSLDPGAKVQYF. The CDR3 region has the DNA TGTGCCAGCAGCTTGGATCCGGGAGCCAAAGTTCAGTACTTC.

The chain couples TRBV24-1 to TRBJ1-2, with D maybe TRBD1 (6 bases). Germline V lookup: CDR1 KGHDR, CDR2 SFDVKD. This CDR3 contains 13 residues. V was trimmed by 9 bases and J by 1 base, leaving 11 bases between them. CDR3 DNA: TGTGCCACCTCCGCCAGGGGTAACTATGGCTACACCTTC. Residues: CATSARGNYGYTF.

The V gene is TRBV6-2 or TRBV6-3, the J gene TRBJ2-1; 9 bases are a match to TRBD1. Germline V gene sequence: CDR1 MNHEY, CDR2 SVGEGT. CDR3 length: 17 amino acids. Unmatched junction bases numbered 9, after V lost 2 bases and J lost 4 bases. In DNA form, the CDR3 reads TGTGCCAGCAGTTACGTCCCATCCGGGACAGGGTACAATGAGCAGTTCTTC. Its protein is CASSYVPSGTGYNEQFF.

The V gene is TRBV12-3 or TRBV12-4, the J gene TRBJ2-7; 8 nucleotides match TRBD1. The CDR3 spans 13 residues. Trimming removed 4 bases from V and 6 bases from J; junction bases left unmatched: 5. The CDR3 DNA follows: TGTGCCAGCAGTTGGAGGACAGGGTTCGAGCAGTACTTC. Translated, it gives CASSWRTGFEQYF.

This clone was observed a few times. The J gene is TRBJ2-5, the V gene TRBV11-2; the match to TRBD2 covers 9 bases. V lost 5 bases, J lost 4 bases, and 14 bases stayed unmatched. This CDR3 is 17 amino acids long. Germline CDR1 SGHAT, CDR2 FQNNGV. CDR3 DNA sequence: TGTGCCAGCAGCCCAGGAGCGGGGCGGGGGGGCCGAGAGACCCAGTACTTC. The encoded protein is CASSPGAGRGGRETQYF.

This chain links TRBV7-9 with TRBJ1-6, with 9 bases lining up with TRBD1. CDR3 length: 15 residues. J gave up 7 bases and V 1 base, and 2 bases lay outside the gene matches. Germline assignment: CDR1 SEHNR and CDR2 FQNEAQ (reference sequence). CDR3 DNA sequence: TGTGCCAGCAGCTTAGGACAGGGGGAGAATTCACCCCTCCACTTT. It yields the protein CASSLGQGENSPLHF.

This clone was seen at least ten times. The chain couples TRBV5-4 to TRBJ2-7, with 8 positions matching TRBD1. V shed 0 bases and J 4 bases; nucleotides not matched to a gene: 6. The CDR3 covers 15 residues. The germline V gene has CDR1 SGHNT and CDR2 YYREEE (reference sequence). This CDR3 reads CASSLGWGQEYEQYF. The CDR3 region has the DNA TGTGCCAGCAGCTTGGGTTGGGGACAGGAGTACGAGCAGTACTTC.